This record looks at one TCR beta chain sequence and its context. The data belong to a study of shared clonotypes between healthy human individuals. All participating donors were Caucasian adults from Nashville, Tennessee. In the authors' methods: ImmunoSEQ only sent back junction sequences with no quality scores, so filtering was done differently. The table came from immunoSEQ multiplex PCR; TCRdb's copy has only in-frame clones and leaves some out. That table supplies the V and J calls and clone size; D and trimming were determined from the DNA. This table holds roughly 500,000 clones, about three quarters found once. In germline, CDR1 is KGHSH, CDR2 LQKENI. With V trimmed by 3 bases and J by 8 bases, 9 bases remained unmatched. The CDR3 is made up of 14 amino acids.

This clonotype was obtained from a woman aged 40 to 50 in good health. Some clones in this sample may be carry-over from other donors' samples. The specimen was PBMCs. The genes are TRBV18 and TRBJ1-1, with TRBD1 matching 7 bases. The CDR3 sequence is CASSPEPGGREAFF. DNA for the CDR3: TGTGCCAGCTCACCCGAACCAGGGGGTAGAGAAGCTTTCTTT.